This T cell receptor (beta chain) originates from a study of blood T cell repertoires in COVID-19. V was trimmed by 0 bases and J by 6 bases, leaving 12 bases between them. The CDR3 sequence is 14 residues long. Germline V gene data show CDR1 as SGHNT and CDR2 as YYREEE (reference sequence). Some clones are missing from TCRdb's copy, which holds only in-frame ones; the method was immunoSEQ multiplex PCR. The sample has some 33,000 clones; 85% to 90% are singletons. The receptor was derived from a human donor in a cohort sampled during active COVID-19. Source material: peripheral blood. The V and J genes are TRBV5-4 and TRBJ1-2; no definite D call. The CDR3 reads CASSLGLGGDGYTF. CDR3 coding DNA: TGTGCCAGCAGCTTGGGTCTTGGAGGAGATGGCTACACCTTC.